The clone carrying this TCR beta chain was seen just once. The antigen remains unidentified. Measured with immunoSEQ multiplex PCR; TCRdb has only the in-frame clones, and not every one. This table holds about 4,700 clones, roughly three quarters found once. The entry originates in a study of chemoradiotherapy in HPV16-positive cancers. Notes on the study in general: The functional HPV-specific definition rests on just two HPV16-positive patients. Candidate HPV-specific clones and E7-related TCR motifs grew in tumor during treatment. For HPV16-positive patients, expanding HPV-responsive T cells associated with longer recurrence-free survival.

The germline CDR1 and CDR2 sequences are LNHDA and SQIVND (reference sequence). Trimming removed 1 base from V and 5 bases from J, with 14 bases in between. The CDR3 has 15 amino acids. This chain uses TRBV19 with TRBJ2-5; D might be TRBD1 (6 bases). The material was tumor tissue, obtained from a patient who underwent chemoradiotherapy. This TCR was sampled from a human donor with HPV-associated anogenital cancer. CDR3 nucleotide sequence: TGTGCCAGTAGTATAGGCCCTAGCCAGGGGGAGACCCAGTACTTC. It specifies CASSIGPSQGETQYF.